The present T cell receptor (beta chain) was sequenced within a study of T cells in women clearing cervical HPV infection. Across the whole study: Women with histologically confirmed HPV16-related CIN3 or worse, 2 with invasive cancer, served as cases. Controls gave blood once infection was undetectable; cases at lesion identification.

Details on this clone: The read gets to within 3 residues of the CDR3 end, and the germline J gene fills in the rest.

Method: immunoSEQ multiplex PCR; TCRdb's copy keeps in-frame clones and lacks some. This listing includes fewer than 35,000 clones. V dropped 1 base and J dropped 5 bases, with 12 bases sitting between them. The CDR3 length is 14 residues. Germline V CDR1 and CDR2: LNHDA, SQIVND (reference sequence). The V gene is TRBV19, the J gene TRBJ2-7; D tentatively reads TRBD1 or TRBD2 (5 bases each). Sequences were obtained from blood buffy coat. The receptor's source is a woman between 18 and 69 years old with a cervical HPV16 infection that either progressed to CIN3+ or cleared (not recorded which). The CDR3 here is CASSIGSQGDEQYF. The CDR3 DNA, read in part, is TGTGCCAGTAGTATAGGTTCTCAGGGAGACGAG.